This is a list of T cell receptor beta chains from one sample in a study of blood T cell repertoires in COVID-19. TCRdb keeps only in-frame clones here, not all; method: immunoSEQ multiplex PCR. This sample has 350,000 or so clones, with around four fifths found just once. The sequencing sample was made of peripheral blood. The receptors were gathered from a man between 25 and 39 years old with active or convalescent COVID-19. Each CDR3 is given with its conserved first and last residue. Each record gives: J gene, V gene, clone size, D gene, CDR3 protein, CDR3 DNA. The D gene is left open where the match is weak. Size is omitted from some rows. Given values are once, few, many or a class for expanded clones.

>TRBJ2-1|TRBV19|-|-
CASSITRPRPPRVQFF
TGTGCCAGTAGTATTACCCGGCCAAGACCGCCCAGGGTGCAGTTCTTC
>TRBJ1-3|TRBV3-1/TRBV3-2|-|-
CASSQLDRRNTIYF
TGTGCCAGCAGCCAACTCGACAGGCGAAACACCATATATTTT
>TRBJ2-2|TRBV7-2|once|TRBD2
CASSPSSGRGRGAVF
TGTGCCAGCAGCCCTTCTAGCGGGAGGGGCCGGGGAGCTGTTTTT
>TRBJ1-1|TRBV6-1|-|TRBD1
CASSEAWTGWDTEAFF
TGTGCCAGCAGTGAAGCGTGGACAGGATGGGACACTGAAGCTTTCTTT
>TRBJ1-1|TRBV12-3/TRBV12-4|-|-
CASSRGDFEAFF
TGTGCCAGCTCCCGGGGAGACTTTGAAGCTTTCTTT
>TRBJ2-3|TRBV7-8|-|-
CASSSHVAKFTDTQYF
TGTGCCAGCAGCTCTCATGTCGCTAAGTTCACAGATACGCAGTATTTT
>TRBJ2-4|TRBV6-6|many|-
CASSYSNIPAKNIQYF
TGTGCCAGCAGTTACTCGAACATCCCAGCCAAAAACATTCAGTACTTC
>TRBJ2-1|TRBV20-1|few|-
CSASAYSGGYNEQFF
TGCAGTGCTAGTGCGTATAGCGGCGGTTACAATGAGCAGTTCTTC
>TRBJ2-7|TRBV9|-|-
CASSEGISGPYEQYF
TGTGCCAGCAGTGAAGGGATTAGCGGACCCTACGAGCAGTACTTC
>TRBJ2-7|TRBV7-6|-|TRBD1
CASSLRYGSGQANEQYF
TGTGCCAGCAGCTTAAGGTACGGGTCGGGACAGGCTAACGAGCAGTACTTC
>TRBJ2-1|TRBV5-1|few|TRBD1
CASSLEGQVYNEQFF
TGCGCCAGCAGCTTGGAGGGACAGGTTTACAATGAGCAGTTCTTC
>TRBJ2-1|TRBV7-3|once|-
CASSLIGLAPYNEQFF
TGTGCCAGCAGCTTAATAGGGCTAGCGCCTTACAATGAGCAGTTCTTC
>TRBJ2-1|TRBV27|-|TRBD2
CASTRTSGAYNEQFF
TGTGCCAGCACCAGGACTAGCGGGGCCTACAATGAGCAGTTCTTC
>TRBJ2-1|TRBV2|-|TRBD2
CASRTSGSYNEQFF
TGTGCCAGCCGGACTAGCGGGAGCTACAATGAGCAGTTCTTC
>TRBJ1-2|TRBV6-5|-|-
CASSYSGVNYGYTF
TGTGCCAGCAGTTACAGCGGGGTTAACTATGGCTACACCTTC
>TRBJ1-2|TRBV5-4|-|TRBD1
CASSQPGQGVGYTF
TGTGCCAGCAGCCAGCCGGGACAGGGGGTTGGCTACACCTTC
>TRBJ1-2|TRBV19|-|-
CASSMLRGNNYGYTF
TGTGCCAGTAGTATGTTAAGGGGAAATAACTATGGCTACACCTTC
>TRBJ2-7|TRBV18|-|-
CASSLFTTVYEQYF
TGTGCCAGCTCACTGTTTACGACTGTCTACGAGCAGTACTTC
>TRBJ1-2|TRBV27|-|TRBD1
CASSISQGAGGYTF
TGTGCCAGCAGTATCTCGCAGGGGGCTGGTGGCTACACCTTC
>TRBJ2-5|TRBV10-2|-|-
CASSDTGSQETQYF
TGCGCCAGCAGTGACACGGGATCCCAAGAGACCCAGTACTTC
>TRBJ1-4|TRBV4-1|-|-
CASSQYRSTNEKLFF
TGCGCCAGCAGCCAATACAGGTCAACTAATGAAAAACTGTTTTTT
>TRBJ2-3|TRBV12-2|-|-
CASRLAEGAPTDTQYF
TGTGCAAGTCGCTTAGCGGAGGGGGCCCCCACAGATACGCAGTATTTT